Shown below are 24 T cell receptor beta chains from a single sample sequenced in a study of CD8 T cells in Susac syndrome. cDNA came from about 0.51 to 1 ug RNA primed by random hexamers. One entry per CDR3 protein, called by TCRdb with MiXCR from the immunoSEQ multiplex PCR reads. The table includes 110,000 or so distinct CDR3 sequences, about 90% detected once. The sequenced sample was CD8+ T cells from PBMCs. The receptor source for this set is a human donor in good health.

The V and J genes are TRBV29-1 and TRBJ1-2; D uncertain. The CDR3 loop spans 11 amino acids. V gave up 4 bases and J gave up 8 bases, with 11 bases separating them. Germline assignment: CDR1 SQVTM and CDR2 ANQGSEA. In nucleotides, the CDR3 is TGCAGCGTTGCGATAAATGGAGGCTACACCTTC. This translates into CSVAINGGYTF.

The chain employs TRBV7-8 and TRBJ2-3, with D maybe TRBD1 (6 bases). Trimming removed 1 base from V and 8 bases from J, with 16 bases in between. The CDR3 totals 15 residues. CDR1 SGHVS and CDR2 FQNEAQ come from the germline V gene. This chain's CDR3 is CASSLDPARGSTQYF. The CDR3 DNA follows: TGTGCCAGCAGCTTAGATCCCGCGAGGGGGTCTACGCAGTATTTT.

The chain employs TRBV7-2 and TRBJ2-7; D gene unclear. The V gene lost 1 base and the J gene lost 0 bases, with 4 bases spanning the gap. Germline values: CDR1 SGHTA, CDR2 FQGNSA. CDR3 size: 13 residues. The CDR3 region has the DNA TGTGCCAGCAGCTTAGACCCCTCCTACGAGCAGTACTTC. This codes for CASSLDPSYEQYF. The entire variable domain, with the rest obtained from reference TRBV7-2 and TRBJ2-7, is as follows: GAGVSQSPSNKVTEKGKDVELRCDPISGHTALYWYRQSLGQGLEFLIYFQGNSAPDKSGLPSDRFSAERTGGSVSTLTIQRTQQEDSAVYLCASSLDPSYEQYFGPGTRLTVT.

The rearrangement links TRBV12-3 or TRBV12-4 to TRBJ1-4; TRBD1 matches 7 bases. CDR3 length equals 15 residues. V shed 3 bases and J 2 bases; nucleotides not matched to a gene: 3. In nucleotides, the CDR3 is TGTGCCAGCAGTTTGCAGGGGGGTACTAATGAAAAACTGTTTTTT. Its protein is CASSLQGGTNEKLFF.

Here the CDR3 DNA reads TGCAGTGCTAGAGGACTAGCGTCCCAGGGGACCCAGTACTTC. It is translated as CSARGLASQGTQYF. The chain combines TRBV20-1 with TRBJ2-5; the match to TRBD2 covers 8 bases. Germline V gene lookup returns CDR1 DFQATT and CDR2 SNEGSKA (reference sequence). This CDR3 is built from 14 residues. The V gene end was trimmed by 1 base and the J gene end by 7 bases; junction bases not matched to a gene: 8.

Regarding this clonotype: The CDR3 does not close with the conserved phenylalanine or tryptophan, likely indicating a read error. No DNA is shown, since the ends of the CDR3 on it are uncertain; the CDR3 is the one TCRdb lists. The chain couples TRBV3-1 to TRBJ2-4; the table's D call TRBD2 went unverified against the DNA. CDR1 and CDR2 from the germline V gene are LGHDT and YNNKEL (reference sequence). The CDR3 is 8 amino acids long, termini counted. CDR3 loop: CASSLPRL.

V and J are TRBV2 and TRBJ1-5; D gene ambiguous. This CDR3 is built from 13 residues. V lost 4 bases and J 6 bases, leaving 10 bases between the germline ends. Germline-derived CDR1 and CDR2 are SNHLY and FYNNEI. CDR3 bases: TGTGCCAGCAGTGCACCGCGGGGTCAGCCCCAGCATTTT. Translating it yields CASSAPRGQPQHF.

The chain combines TRBV13 with TRBJ2-1; 13 bases map to TRBD2. The CDR3 has 15 residues. Germline trimming cut 0 bases from V and 9 bases from J; bases unmatched to any gene: 2. CDR1 is PRHDT, CDR2 FYEKMQ, per germline (reference sequence). The CDR3 loop is CASSLGGLAGSEQFF. CDR3 coding DNA: TGTGCCAGCAGCTTAGGGGGACTAGCGGGGAGTGAGCAGTTCTTC.

The count of this clonotype is one. The V call is TRBV5-1, the J call TRBJ2-7; D is undetermined. V was trimmed by 4 bases and J by 5 bases, leaving 19 bases between them. The CDR3 length is 15 residues. Germline-derived CDR1 and CDR2 are SGHRS and YFSETQ. This CDR3 reads CASSPTDGFLDEQYF. In DNA form, the CDR3 reads TGCGCCAGCAGCCCGACTGACGGATTTCTAGACGAGCAGTACTTC.

The chain joins TRBV15 to TRBJ1-2; the D is unclear. Per germline, CDR1 LNHNV and CDR2 YYDKDF (reference sequence). The CDR3 sequence is 15 residues long. V lost 4 bases, J lost 8 bases, and 20 bases lay in between. The CDR3 nucleotides read TGTGCCACCAGCACCCCTGGCTGGACCGGCGGAGGCTACACCTTC. This codes for CATSTPGWTGGGYTF.

The genes are TRBV6-5 and TRBJ2-1; no reliable D call. The ends were cut back, 0 bases at V and 2 bases at J, with 11 bases in the middle. This CDR3 spans 16 amino acids. Germline values: CDR1 MNHEY, CDR2 SVGAGI. The CDR3 is CASSYSRTWPYNEQFF. The CDR3, as DNA: TGTGCCAGCAGTTACTCGAGAACCTGGCCCTACAATGAGCAGTTCTTC.

The chain carries TRBV6-2 or TRBV6-3 and TRBJ1-5, with no clear D. The CDR3 is 13 residues long. V shed 6 bases and J shed 6 bases, with 12 bases lying between them. Germline CDR1 and CDR2: MNHEY and SVGEGT. The CDR3 loop is CASRTSRRQPQHF. The CDR3 DNA follows: TGTGCCAGCAGGACCTCCCGGCGTCAGCCCCAGCATTTT.

V is TRBV12-3 or TRBV12-4 and J is TRBJ1-2, with 9 bases identical to TRBD1. The CDR3 has 15 amino acids. V lost 6 bases, J lost 5 bases, and 10 bases stayed unmatched. This CDR3 reads CASSTQDRGRYGYTF. As DNA, the CDR3 is TGTGCCAGCAGCACTCAGGACAGGGGAAGGTATGGCTACACCTTC.

The J gene is TRBJ1-1, the V gene TRBV29-1; 7 nucleotides align to TRBD1. There are 13 residues in the CDR3. CDR1 and CDR2 (germline): SQVTM, ANQGSEA. With 7 bases clipped from V and 4 bases from J, the junction kept 9 bases outside the gene matches. CDR3 nucleotides: TGCAGCGCCAACCGACAGGGACGCACTGAAGCTTTCTTT. Residues: CSANRQGRTEAFF.

The rearrangement joins TRBV7-3 to TRBJ1-2; 9 positions agree with TRBD1. CDR3 length: 13 residues. The germline gives CDR1 SGHTA, CDR2 FQGTGA. The trim removed 1 base at V and 10 bases at J, leaving 4 bases unmatched. Here the CDR3 DNA reads TGTGCCAGCAGCTTAATAGGACAGGGGACCTACACCTTC. Protein sequence: CASSLIGQGTYTF.

This clonotype was detected once. The V call is TRBV4-3, the J call TRBJ2-6; D is uncertain. The CDR3 contains 16 residues. Per germline, CDR1 LGHNA and CDR2 YSLEER. V lost 1 base and J 1 base, leaving 8 bases between the germline ends. CDR3 sequence: CASSQAANSGANVLTF. CDR3 sequence (DNA): TGCGCCAGCAGCCAAGCTGCTAATTCTGGGGCCAACGTCCTGACTTTC.

The genes are TRBV7-2 and TRBJ1-5; TRBD1 is a possible D gene (6 bases). The CDR3 extends over 14 amino acids. V was shortened by 5 bases and J by 2 bases, with 10 bases between the two germline ends. Germline V gives CDR1 SGHTA, CDR2 FQGNSA. The CDR3 nucleotides read TGTGCCAGCAGCGTAGGGGGAGGCAATCAGCCCCAGCATTTT. Residues: CASSVGGGNQPQHF.

The gene calls are TRBV4-2 and TRBJ2-3; the match to TRBD2 covers 10 bases. Germline V gives CDR1 LGHNA, CDR2 YNFKEQ. Trimming cost V 4 bases and J 2 bases; bases outside gene matches: 15. This CDR3 has 19 residues. The CDR3 sequence: CASSPQDYRTSGNTDTQYF. The CDR3 DNA reads TGTGCCAGCAGCCCTCAAGATTATCGGACTAGCGGTAACACAGATACGCAGTATTTT.

The chain joins TRBV3-1 to TRBJ2-7; a possible D gene is TRBD2 (5 bases). V was shortened by 4 bases and J by 7 bases, with 11 bases between the two germline ends. The CDR3 contains 12 residues. Germline V CDR1 and CDR2: LGHDT, YNNKEL (reference sequence). The CDR3 loop reads CASSPRRGEQYF. The CDR3, as DNA: TGTGCCAGCAGCCCGAGGCGAGGGGAGCAGTACTTC.

The chain combines TRBV5-1 with TRBJ2-3; D perhaps matches TRBD2 (5 bases). The CDR3 sequence is 15 residues long. V lost 4 bases and J 0 bases, leaving 12 bases between the germline ends. CDR1 is SGHRS, CDR2 YFSETQ, per germline. CDR3 loop: CASSGLGSSTDTQYF. Here the CDR3 DNA reads TGCGCCAGCAGCGGATTAGGGAGTAGCACAGATACGCAGTATTTT.

This clonotype has just one count. The CDR3 DNA sequence: TGTGCCAGCAGCTTGGTGGCTAGCGGGGCGTCCTACGAGCAGTACTTC. Translated, it gives CASSLVASGASYEQYF. V usage is TRBV5-4 and J usage is TRBJ2-7; 9 bases agree with TRBD2. The CDR3 length is 16 residues. Germline V gene lookup returns CDR1 SGHNT and CDR2 YYREEE (reference sequence). V was clipped by 0 bases and J by 1 base; unmatched bases: 5.

This sequence joins TRBV6-4 and TRBJ1-1, with D tentatively TRBD1 (5 bases). Deletions cut 5 bases from V and 3 bases from J, with 13 bases between. The CDR3 covers 14 residues. Per germline, CDR1 MRHNA and CDR2 SNTAGT. The CDR3 region has the DNA TGTGCCAGCAGTCTCAATTTGGGGGACACTGAAGCTTTCTTT. It encodes CASSLNLGDTEAFF.

The chain uses TRBV2 and TRBJ1-5; D gene unclear. CDR1 and CDR2 from the germline V gene are SNHLY and FYNNEI. The CDR3 has 12 amino acids. Trimming pared 6 bases from V and 7 bases from J, leaving 10 bases between. CDR3 sequence: CASSGEAQPQHF. The CDR3 DNA sequence: TGTGCCAGCAGCGGAGAAGCGCAGCCCCAGCATTTT.

In this sample, this clonotype turned up a few times. The rearrangement joins TRBV5-1 to TRBJ2-7; 10 positions match TRBD2. The trim removed 2 bases at V and 1 base at J, leaving 6 bases unmatched. The CDR3 has 16 residues. CDR1 and CDR2 from the germline V gene are SGHRS and YFSETQ. The CDR3 spells CASSLLAGSGSYEQYF. In nucleotides, the CDR3 is TGCGCCAGCAGCTTACTAGCGGGGAGTGGATCCTACGAGCAGTACTTC.